This T cell receptor (beta chain) comes out of a study of blood T cell repertoires in COVID-19 (dated by TCRdb to between 2020 and 2021). About the full investigation: Collaborator samples came from the United States, Italy and Spain and covered acute and convalescent phases of COVID-19. The repertoires were released in a freely available public database meant as a resource for research on the immune response to SARS-CoV-2. Where available, HLA class I and class II types were obtained from metadata supplied by the sample provider rather than from assay-based typing. Samples were obtained from the ongoing ImmuneRACE study (first 160 participants) and from 1,200 or so subjects provided by 6 global collaborators. Subjects who had been exposed to COVID-19, were actively infected with it, or had recovered from it provided the deeply sampled blood TCRbeta repertoires that made up the dataset. Nearly every sample came with metadata listing a de-identified subject ID, COVID-19 status, age in years and sex. The material from the prospective study consisted of cDNA or gDNA derived from T cells, B-cell-depleted T cells, or PBMCs. What the research found in general, with its limitations: How much clinical and demographic metadata was included differed by source and by participant, and the metadata was provided uncurated.

Participants in the prospective study were enrolled through a virtual design, were aged about 18 to 100 years, and lived in approximately 25 United States geographic areas. Cohort assignment in the prospective study relied on participant-reported clinical history from a screening survey and a study questionnaire. Exposed participants were defined as having been in contact with someone with a PCR-confirmed or clinician-diagnosed COVID-19 case within 2 weeks of study entry. In the prospective study, mobile phlebotomists collected whole blood, serum and a nasopharyngeal or oropharyngeal swab from each participant. Additional blood draws and questionnaires over an approximately two-month period could optionally be provided by prospective study participants. Before DNA extraction, blood samples from the prospective study were shipped at room temperature or frozen. TCRbeta CDR3 regions were amplified from genomic DNA by means of the immunoSEQ Assay, a bias-controlled multiplex PCR. The original pipeline was this. The number of nucleated cells in each sample was estimated from the amplification of reference gene primers within the assay. To quantify the absolute abundance of each unique TCRbeta CDR3 rearrangement, sequence reads were collapsed and filtered. For each sample, productive Simpson clonality was calculated as the square root of Simpson's diversity index across productive rearrangements. In its TCRdb copy, this immuneACCESS table keeps in-frame sequences only and misses some clones. Where compared with another copy, unresolved V genes explain less than half of these, and the others have no known cause. Clone size and V and J calls were adopted from that table, with D and trimming inferred from the DNA. The sample table shows about 270,000 clones, and around 93% are seen once. Of the sample, around 2.8% falls within the top ten clones.

Note on this clone: Its antigen has not been determined. No much larger clonotype is one base removed from it; base qualities were not supplied.

CDR1 is given as LGHDT and CDR2 as YNNKEL, both from the germline V gene (reference sequence). V is cut back by 0 bases and J by 5 bases, with 15 bases in the junction unmatched. The CDR3, cysteine through phenylalanine, is 19 amino acids long. Only the CDR3 part of the read is kept: 57 bases, read in frame from the first base. The clonotype comes from a man aged 40-55 years who had been exposed to COVID-19. This chain joins TRBV3-1 (or the pseudogene TRBV3-2) to TRBJ1-4; 7 middle bases align to TRBD1. Specimen: PBMCs or T cells enriched from blood (not recorded which). The CDR3 sequence is CASSQDPETGSLSNEKLFF. The sequenced DNA: TGTGCCAGCAGCCAAGACCCAGAGACAGGGTCTCTATCGAATGAAAAACTGTTTTTT.